The clone carrying this T cell receptor beta chain was counted many times. These data originate in a study of early T cells in non-severe SARS-CoV-2 infection. Study background: Unpaired chains resulted from sequencing bulk RNA of unsorted whole blood.

CDR1 is MGHRA and CDR2 is YSYEKL in the germline V gene. The CDR3 sequence is 16 residues long. Deletions cut 3 bases from V and 0 bases from J, with 15 bases between. Individual cDNA molecules received unique molecular identifiers. TCRdb independently ran MiXCR on the 5' RACE reads; one entry per CDR3 protein. The sample carries some 59,000 distinct CDR3 sequences, 7% to 10% recorded once. Material: whole blood. The chain couples TRBV4-1 to TRBJ2-7, with a possible D match to TRBD1 (6 bases). The source of this sequence is an adult who was a healthcare worker with PCR-confirmed SARS-CoV-2 infection or an uninfected control (not recorded which). CDR3 residues: CASSQTIDRSSYEQYF. The CDR3 nucleotides are TGCGCCAGCAGCCAGACTATTGACAGGAGCTCCTACGAGCAGTACTTC.